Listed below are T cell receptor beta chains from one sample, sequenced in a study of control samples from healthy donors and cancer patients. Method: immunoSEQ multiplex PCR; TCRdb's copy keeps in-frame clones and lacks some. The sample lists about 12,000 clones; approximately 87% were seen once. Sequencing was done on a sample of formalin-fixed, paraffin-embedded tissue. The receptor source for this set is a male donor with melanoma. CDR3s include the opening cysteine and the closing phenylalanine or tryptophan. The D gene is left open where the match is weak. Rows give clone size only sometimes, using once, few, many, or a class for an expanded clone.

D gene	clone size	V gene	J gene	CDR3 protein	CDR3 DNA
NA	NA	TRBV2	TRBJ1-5	CASSEEGGGQPQHF	TGTGCCAGCAGTGAAGAGGGAGGGGGACAGCCCCAGCATTTT
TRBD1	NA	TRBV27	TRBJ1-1	CASRDRSRTEAFF	TGTGCCAGCAGGGACAGGTCTCGCACTGAAGCTTTCTTT
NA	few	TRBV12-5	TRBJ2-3	CASGLVNLDTQYF	TGTGCTAGTGGTTTGGTAAATCTAGATACGCAGTATTTT
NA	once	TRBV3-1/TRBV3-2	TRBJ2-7	CASSQGYEQYF	TGTGCCAGCAGCCAGGGCTACGAGCAGTACTTC
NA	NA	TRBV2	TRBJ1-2	CASSEASSRNYGYTF	TGTGCCAGCAGTGAAGCGTCATCTAGGAACTATGGCTACACCTTC
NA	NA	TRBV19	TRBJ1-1	CASSLRRGSNTEAFF	TGTGCCAGTAGTCTACGGAGGGGCTCGAACACTGAAGCTTTCTTT
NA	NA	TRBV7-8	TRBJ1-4	CASSYRGSGEKLFF	TGTGCCAGCAGCTATAGGGGGTCGGGTGAAAAACTGTTTTTT
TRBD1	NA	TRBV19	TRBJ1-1	CASSRPGGGEAFF	TGTGCCAGTAGTAGACCAGGGGGTGGGGAAGCTTTCTTT
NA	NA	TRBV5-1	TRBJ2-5	CASSAGSGKTQYF	TGCGCCAGCAGCGCCGGATCTGGAAAGACCCAGTACTTC
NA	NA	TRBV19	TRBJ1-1	CASILGINGTEAFF	TGTGCCAGTATATTGGGAATTAATGGGACTGAAGCTTTCTTT
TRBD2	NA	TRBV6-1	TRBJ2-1	CASSELAGANEQFF	TGTGCCAGCAGTGAACTAGCGGGAGCCAATGAGCAGTTCTTC
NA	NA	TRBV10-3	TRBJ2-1	CAISESRGGNRNEQFF	TGTGCCATCAGTGAGTCTCGAGGGGGGAACAGGAATGAGCAGTTCTTC
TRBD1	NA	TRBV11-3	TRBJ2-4	CASSLGDSSPKNIQYF	TGTGCCAGCAGCTTAGGGGACAGTAGTCCCAAAAACATTCAGTACTTC
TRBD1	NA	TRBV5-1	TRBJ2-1	CASSEEGQGYNEQFF	TGCGCCAGCAGCGAAGAGGGACAGGGCTACAATGAGCAGTTCTTC
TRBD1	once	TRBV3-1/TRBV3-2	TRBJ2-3	CASSQGETGGFTDTQYF	TGTGCCAGCAGCCAAGGAGAGACAGGGGGCTTCACAGATACGCAGTATTTT
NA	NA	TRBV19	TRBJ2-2	CASSWGALTGELFF	TGTGCCAGTAGTTGGGGGGCGTTGACCGGGGAGCTGTTTTTT
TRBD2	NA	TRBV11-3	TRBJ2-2	CASAKVTRGAGELFF	TGTGCCAGCGCTAAGGTCACGCGGGGGGCCGGGGAGCTGTTTTTT
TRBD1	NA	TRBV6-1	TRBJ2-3	CASSESQGASDTQYF	TGTGCCAGCAGTGAGTCCCAGGGGGCATCAGATACGCAGTATTTT
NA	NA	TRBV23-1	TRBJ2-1	CASSQDGIAQCEQFF	TGCGCCAGCAGTCAAGACGGGATCGCTCAATGTGAGCAGTTCTTC
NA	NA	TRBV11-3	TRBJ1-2	CASSLADKPDGYTF	TGTGCCAGCAGCTTAGCGGACAAGCCAGATGGCTACACCTTC
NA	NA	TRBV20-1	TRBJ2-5	CSASDSRLRTLQETQYF	TGCAGTGCTAGTGATTCGAGACTGCGGACCCTTCAAGAGACCCAGTACTTC
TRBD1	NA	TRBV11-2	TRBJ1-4	CASSPGTVNEKLFF	TGTGCCAGCAGCCCCGGGACAGTGAATGAAAAACTGTTTTTT
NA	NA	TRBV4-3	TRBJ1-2	CASSPLAGTPSIYGYTF	TGCGCCAGCAGCCCCCTTGCAGGGACACCAAGCATCTATGGCTACACCTTC
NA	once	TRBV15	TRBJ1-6	CATSRDRGNSPLHF	TGTGCCACCAGCAGAGACCGGGGAAATTCACCCCTCCACTTT
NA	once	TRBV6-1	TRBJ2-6	CASSEIPSGQRASLTF	TGTGCCAGCAGTGAAATCCCCTCCGGACAGCGCGCCTCCCTGACTTTC
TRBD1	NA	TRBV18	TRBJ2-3	CASSPTGGSTDTQYF	TGTGCCAGCTCACCGACAGGGGGTAGCACAGATACGCAGTATTTT
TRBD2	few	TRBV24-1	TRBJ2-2	CATSDYNVAASGRPGELFF	TGTGCCACCAGTGATTACAATGTCGCGGCTAGCGGGAGACCAGGGGAGCTGTTTTTT
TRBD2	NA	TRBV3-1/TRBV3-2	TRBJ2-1	CASSRLAGVYNEQFF	TGTGCCAGCAGCCGACTAGCGGGAGTATACAATGAGCAGTTCTTC
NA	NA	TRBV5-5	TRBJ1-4	CASSPTGVSNEKLFF	TGTGCCAGCAGCCCAACGGGAGTCTCAAATGAAAAACTGTTTTTT
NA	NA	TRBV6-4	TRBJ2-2	CASSDEGTGELFF	TGTGCCAGCAGTGACGAAGGGACCGGGGAGCTGTTTTTT
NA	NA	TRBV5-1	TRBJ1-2	CASSSEESAYGYTF	TGCGCCAGCAGCTCAGAGGAGTCCGCCTATGGCTACACCTTC
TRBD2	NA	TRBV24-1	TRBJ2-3	CATSAGGLAGARDTQYF	TGTGCCACCAGTGCCGGTGGACTAGCGGGAGCACGAGATACGCAGTATTTT
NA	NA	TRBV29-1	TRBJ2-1	CSVALSGRNEQFF	TGCAGCGTTGCCCTTTCAGGGCGCAATGAGCAGTTCTTC
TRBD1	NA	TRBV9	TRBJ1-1	CASSGEDRGVSTNTEAFF	TGTGCCAGCAGCGGAGAAGACAGGGGTGTTTCTACGAACACTGAAGCTTTCTTT
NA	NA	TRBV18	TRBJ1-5	CSSSDAGTDSYSNQPQHF	TGTTCCAGCTCAGACGCCGGGACGGATTCTTATAGCAATCAGCCCCAGCATTTT
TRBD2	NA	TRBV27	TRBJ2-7	CASSFGGRGYEQYF	TGTGCCAGCAGTTTTGGCGGGAGAGGGTACGAGCAGTACTTC